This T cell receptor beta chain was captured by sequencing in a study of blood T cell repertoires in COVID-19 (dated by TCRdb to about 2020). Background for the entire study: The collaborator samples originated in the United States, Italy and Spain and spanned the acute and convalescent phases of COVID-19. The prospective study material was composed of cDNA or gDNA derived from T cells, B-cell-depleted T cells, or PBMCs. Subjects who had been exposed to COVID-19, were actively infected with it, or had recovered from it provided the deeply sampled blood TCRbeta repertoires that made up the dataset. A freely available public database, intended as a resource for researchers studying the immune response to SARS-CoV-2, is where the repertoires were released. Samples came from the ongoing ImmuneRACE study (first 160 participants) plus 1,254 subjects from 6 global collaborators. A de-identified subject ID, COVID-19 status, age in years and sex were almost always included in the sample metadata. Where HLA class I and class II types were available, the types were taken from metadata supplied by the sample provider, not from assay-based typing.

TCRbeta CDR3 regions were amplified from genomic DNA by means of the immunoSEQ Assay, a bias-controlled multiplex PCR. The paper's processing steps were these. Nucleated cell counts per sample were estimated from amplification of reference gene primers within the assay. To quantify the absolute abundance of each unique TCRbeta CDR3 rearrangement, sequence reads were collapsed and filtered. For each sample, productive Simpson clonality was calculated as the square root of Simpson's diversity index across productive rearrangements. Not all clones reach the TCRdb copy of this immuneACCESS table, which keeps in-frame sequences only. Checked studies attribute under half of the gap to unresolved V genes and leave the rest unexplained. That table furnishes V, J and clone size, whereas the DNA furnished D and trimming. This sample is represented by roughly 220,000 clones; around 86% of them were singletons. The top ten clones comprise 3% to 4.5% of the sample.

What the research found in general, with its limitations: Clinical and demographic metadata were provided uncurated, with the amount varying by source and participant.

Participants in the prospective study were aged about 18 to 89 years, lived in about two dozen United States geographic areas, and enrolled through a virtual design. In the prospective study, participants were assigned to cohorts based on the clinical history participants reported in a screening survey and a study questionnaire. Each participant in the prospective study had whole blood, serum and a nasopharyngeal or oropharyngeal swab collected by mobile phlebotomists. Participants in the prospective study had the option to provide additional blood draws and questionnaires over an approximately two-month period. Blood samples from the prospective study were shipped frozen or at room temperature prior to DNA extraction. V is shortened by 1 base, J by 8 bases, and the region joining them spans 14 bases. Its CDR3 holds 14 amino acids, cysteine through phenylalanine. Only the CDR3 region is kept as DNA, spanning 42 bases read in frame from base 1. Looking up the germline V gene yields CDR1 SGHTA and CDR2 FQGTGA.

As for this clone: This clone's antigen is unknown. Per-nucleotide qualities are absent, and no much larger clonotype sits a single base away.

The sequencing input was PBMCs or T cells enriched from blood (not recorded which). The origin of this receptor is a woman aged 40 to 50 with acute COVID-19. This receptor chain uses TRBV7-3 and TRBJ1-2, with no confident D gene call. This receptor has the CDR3 CASSLIYGDAGYTF. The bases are TGTGCCAGCAGCTTAATCTACGGGGATGCCGGCTACACCTTC.